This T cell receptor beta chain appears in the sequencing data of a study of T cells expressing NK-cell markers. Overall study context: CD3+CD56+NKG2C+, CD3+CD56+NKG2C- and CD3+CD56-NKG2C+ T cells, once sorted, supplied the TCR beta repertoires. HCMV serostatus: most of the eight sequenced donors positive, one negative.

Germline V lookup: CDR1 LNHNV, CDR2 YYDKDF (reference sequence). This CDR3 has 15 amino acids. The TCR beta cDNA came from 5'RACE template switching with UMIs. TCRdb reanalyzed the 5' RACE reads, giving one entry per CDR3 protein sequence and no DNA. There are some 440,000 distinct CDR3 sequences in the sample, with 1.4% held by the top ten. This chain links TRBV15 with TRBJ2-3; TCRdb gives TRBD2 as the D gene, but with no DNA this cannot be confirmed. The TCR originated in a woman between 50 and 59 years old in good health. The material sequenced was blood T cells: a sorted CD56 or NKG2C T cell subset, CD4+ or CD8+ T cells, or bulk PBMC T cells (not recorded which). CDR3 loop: CATRLAGGPADTQYF. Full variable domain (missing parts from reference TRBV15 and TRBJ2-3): DAMVIQNPRYQVTQFGKPVTLSCSQTLNHNVMYWYQQKSSQAPKLLFHYYDKDFNNEADTPDNFQSRRPNTSFCFLDIRSPGLGDTAMYLCATRLAGGPADTQYFGPGTRLTVL.